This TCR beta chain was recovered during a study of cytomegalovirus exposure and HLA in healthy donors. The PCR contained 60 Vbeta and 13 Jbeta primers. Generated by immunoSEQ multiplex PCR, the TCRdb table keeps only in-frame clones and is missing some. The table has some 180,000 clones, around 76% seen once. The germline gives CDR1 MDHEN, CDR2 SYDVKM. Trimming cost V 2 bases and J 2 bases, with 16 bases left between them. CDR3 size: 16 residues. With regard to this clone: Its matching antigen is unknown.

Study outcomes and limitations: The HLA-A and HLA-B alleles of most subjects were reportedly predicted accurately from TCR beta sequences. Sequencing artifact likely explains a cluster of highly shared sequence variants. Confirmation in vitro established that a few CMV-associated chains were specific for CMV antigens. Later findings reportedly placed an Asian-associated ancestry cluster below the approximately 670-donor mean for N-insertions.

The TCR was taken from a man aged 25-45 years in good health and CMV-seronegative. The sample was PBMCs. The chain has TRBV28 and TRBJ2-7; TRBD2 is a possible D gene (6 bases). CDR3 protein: CASSLNIHRTTYEQYF. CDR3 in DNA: TGTGCCAGCAGTTTAAACATACATAGGACTACCTACGAGCAGTACTTC.